This T cell receptor beta chain derives from a study of shared clonotypes between healthy human individuals. Profiled with immunoSEQ multiplex PCR; TCRdb holds only in-frame clones, not every one. The table includes approximately 1,000,000 clones, approximately 77% detected once. The CDR3 extends over 13 amino acids. Between the trimmed V and J ends, which lost 5 bases and 12 bases, there was a span of 17 bases. CDR1 and CDR2 from the germline V gene are LNHDA and SQIVND (reference sequence). Adult donors, all healthy and HIV-negative, had no recent acute infections or vaccinations. This clone was recorded once.

The sample was memory CD4+ T cells from PBMCs. Indicated subset: CD45RA-negative fraction. V usage is TRBV19 and J usage is TRBJ1-5; no firm D call. This clonotype originated in a man aged 18 to 29 in good health. Some clones in this sample may be carry-over from other donors' samples. The chain's CDR3 is CASSPPEAGIQHF. CDR3 nucleotide sequence: TGTGCCAGTAGTCCCCCGGAGGCGGGAATCCAGCATTTT.